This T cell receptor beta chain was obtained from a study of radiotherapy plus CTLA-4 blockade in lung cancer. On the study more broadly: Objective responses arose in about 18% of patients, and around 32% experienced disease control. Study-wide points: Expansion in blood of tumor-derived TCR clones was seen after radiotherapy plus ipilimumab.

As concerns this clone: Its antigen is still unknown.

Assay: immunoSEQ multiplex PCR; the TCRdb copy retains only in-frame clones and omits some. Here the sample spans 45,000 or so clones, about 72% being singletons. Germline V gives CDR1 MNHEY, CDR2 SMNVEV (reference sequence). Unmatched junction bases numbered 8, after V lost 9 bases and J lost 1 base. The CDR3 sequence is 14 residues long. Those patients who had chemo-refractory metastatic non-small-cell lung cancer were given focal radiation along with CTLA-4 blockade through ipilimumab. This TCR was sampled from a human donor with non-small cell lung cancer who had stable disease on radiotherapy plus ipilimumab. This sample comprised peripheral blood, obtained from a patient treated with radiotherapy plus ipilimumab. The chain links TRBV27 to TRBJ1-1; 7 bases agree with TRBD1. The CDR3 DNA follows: TGTGCCAGTAATACAGGGGCCCGGAACACTGAAGCTTTCTTT. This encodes CASNTGARNTEAFF.